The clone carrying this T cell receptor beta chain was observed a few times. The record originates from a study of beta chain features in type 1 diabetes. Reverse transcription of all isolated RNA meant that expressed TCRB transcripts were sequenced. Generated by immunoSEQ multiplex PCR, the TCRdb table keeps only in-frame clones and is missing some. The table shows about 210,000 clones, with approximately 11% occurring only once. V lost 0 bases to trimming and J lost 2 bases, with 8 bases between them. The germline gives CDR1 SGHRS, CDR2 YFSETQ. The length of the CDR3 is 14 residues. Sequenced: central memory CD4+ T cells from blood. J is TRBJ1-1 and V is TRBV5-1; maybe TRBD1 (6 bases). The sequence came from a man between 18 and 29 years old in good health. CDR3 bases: TGCGCCAGCAGCTTGGGGACAGCTAACACTGAAGCTTTCTTT. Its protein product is CASSLGTANTEAFF.